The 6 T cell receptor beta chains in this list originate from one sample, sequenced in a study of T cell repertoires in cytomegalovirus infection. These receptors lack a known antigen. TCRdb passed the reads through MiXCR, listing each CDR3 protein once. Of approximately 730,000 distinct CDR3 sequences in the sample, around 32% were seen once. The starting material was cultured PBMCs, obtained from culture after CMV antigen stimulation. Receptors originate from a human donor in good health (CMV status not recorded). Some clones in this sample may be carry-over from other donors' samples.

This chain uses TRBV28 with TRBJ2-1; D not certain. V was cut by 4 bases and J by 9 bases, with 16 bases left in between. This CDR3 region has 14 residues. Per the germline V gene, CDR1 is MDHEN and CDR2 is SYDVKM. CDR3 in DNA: TGTGCCAGCAGTTCGGGTCGTACAGCCAGTGAGCAGTTCTTC. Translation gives CASSSGRTASEQFF.

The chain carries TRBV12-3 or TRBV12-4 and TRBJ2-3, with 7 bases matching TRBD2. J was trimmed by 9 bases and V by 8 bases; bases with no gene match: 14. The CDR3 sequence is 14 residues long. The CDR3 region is CASAQWGGAGTQYF. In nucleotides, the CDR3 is TGTGCCAGCGCCCAGTGGGGGGGAGCAGGGACGCAGTATTTT.

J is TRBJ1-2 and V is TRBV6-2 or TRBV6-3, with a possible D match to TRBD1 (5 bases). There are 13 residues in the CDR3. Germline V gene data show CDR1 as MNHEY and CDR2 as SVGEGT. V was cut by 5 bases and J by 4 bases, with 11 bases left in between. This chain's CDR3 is CASSPTEGYGYTF. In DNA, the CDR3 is TGTGCCAGCAGTCCGACAGAAGGCTATGGCTACACCTTC.

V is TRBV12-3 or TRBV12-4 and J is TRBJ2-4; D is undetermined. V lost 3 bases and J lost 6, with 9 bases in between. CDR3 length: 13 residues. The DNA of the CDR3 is TGTGCCAGCAGTTTTGACGGGCGAAACATTCAGTACTTC. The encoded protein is CASSFDGRNIQYF.

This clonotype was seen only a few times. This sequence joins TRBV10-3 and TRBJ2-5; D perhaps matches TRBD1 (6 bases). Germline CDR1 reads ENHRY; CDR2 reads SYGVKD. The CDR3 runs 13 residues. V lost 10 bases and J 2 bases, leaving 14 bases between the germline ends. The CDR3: CATRTVEQETQYF. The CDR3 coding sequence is TGTGCCACCAGGACAGTAGAACAAGAGACCCAGTACTTC.

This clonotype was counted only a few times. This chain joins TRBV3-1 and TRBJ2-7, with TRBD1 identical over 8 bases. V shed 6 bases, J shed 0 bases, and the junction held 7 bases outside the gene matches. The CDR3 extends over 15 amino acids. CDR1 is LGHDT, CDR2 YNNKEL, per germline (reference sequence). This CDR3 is CASSNGQGNSYEQYF. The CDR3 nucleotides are TGTGCCAGCAGTAACGGACAGGGAAACTCCTACGAGCAGTACTTC.